This is a list of T cell receptor beta chains from one sample in a study of blood T cell repertoires in COVID-19. Generated by immunoSEQ multiplex PCR, the TCRdb table keeps only in-frame clones and is missing some. The data contain about 89,000 clones, 70% to 90% of them singletons. Material: peripheral blood. These receptors all come from a man in his sixties with acute or convalescent COVID-19. Each CDR3 is given with its conserved first and last residue. The D gene is left open where the match is weak. Only part of the rows carry a size: once, few, many, or a class if the clone is expanded.

>.|TRBJ2-5|TRBD1|TRBV5-1
TGCGCCAGCAGCTTGGGACAGGGGGGCCAAGAGACCCAGTACTTC
CASSLGQGGQETQYF
>.|TRBJ2-7|TRBD2|TRBV5-1
TGCGCCAGCAGCTCTAGCGGAGACGGCTCCTACGAGCAGTACTTC
CASSSSGDGSYEQYF
>once|TRBJ2-2|TRBD2|TRBV6-5
TGTGCCAGCAACCCTAGCGGGACCACCGGGGAGCTGTTTTTT
CASNPSGTTGELFF
>once|TRBJ2-7|.|TRBV21-1
TGTGCCAGCAGCAAGCGGGAGTGCCCCTACGAGCAGTACTTC
CASSKRECPYEQYF
>.|TRBJ1-1|.|TRBV5-1
TGCGCCAGCAGCTTGGTTTTGGGCAGGGAATTCGCTGAAGCTTTCTTT
CASSLVLGREFAEAFF
>.|TRBJ2-5|.|TRBV11-3
TGTGCCAGCAGCTTAGGGAACCTACGTGGGAGGGAGACCCAGTACTTC
CASSLGNLRGRETQYF
>.|TRBJ1-2|.|TRBV3-1/TRBV3-2
TGTGCCAGCAGCCAAGATACCGGGGGTCTCTATGGCTACACCTTC
CASSQDTGGLYGYTF
>.|TRBJ2-2|TRBD1|TRBV5-1
TGCGCCAGCAGCCGGACAGGGGTGGACGGGGAGCTGTTTTTT
CASSRTGVDGELFF
>.|TRBJ2-7|TRBD2|TRBV9
TGTGCCAGCAGCTCTCTAGCGGGAGGGCGGGACGAGCAGTACTTC
CASSSLAGGRDEQYF
>.|TRBJ2-1|TRBD1|TRBV5-1
TGCGCCAGCAGCTTGGGGGACAGTCAAGAGCAGTTCTTC
CASSLGDSQEQFF
>.|TRBJ1-6|.|TRBV5-8
TGTGCCAGCAGCTTGGACGGACAGCGTCGGTCACCCCTCCACTTT
CASSLDGQRRSPLHF
>.|TRBJ1-6|TRBD1|TRBV9
TGTGCCAGCAGCCCAACGACAGGGGAGGATTCACCCCTCCACTTT
CASSPTTGEDSPLHF
>few|TRBJ1-2|TRBD1|TRBV28
TGTGCCAGCAGTCCACCTGGGACAGGGGGCGCCTTCTATGGCTACACCTTC
CASSPPGTGGAFYGYTF
>once|TRBJ2-7|.|TRBV7-6
TGTGCCAGCAGCTTAAGCTTATCTGGACAAAGAGGCGAGCAGTACTTC
CASSLSLSGQRGEQYF
>.|TRBJ2-2|.|TRBV3-1/TRBV3-2
TGTGCCAGCAGCCGATTGGACAGAACACCAAGGGAGACCGGGGAGCTGTTTTTT
CASSRLDRTPRETGELFF
>.|TRBJ1-5|TRBD1|TRBV6-5
TGTGCCAGCAGTAGCATAGGGACAGGGTATCAGCCCCAGCATTTT
CASSSIGTGYQPQHF
>.|TRBJ2-1|.|TRBV10-3
TGTGCCATCAGTGATCCGGACAATGAGCAGTTCTTC
CAISDPDNEQFF
>.|TRBJ2-5|TRBD1|TRBV5-1
TGCGCCAGCAGCAAGGAACAGGGGGCGCAGGAGACCCAGTACTTC
CASSKEQGAQETQYF
>once|TRBJ2-1|TRBD2|TRBV27
TGTGCCAGCAGTTTAAAACTAGCGGGGGGAACAGAGGACTCCTACAATGAGCAGTTCTTC
CASSLKLAGGTEDSYNEQFF
>.|TRBJ2-4|TRBD2|TRBV20-1
TGCAGTGCTAGAGAGCGGGAGGAGGGGTACTTC
CSAREREEGYF
>.|TRBJ2-1|.|TRBV5-1
TGCGCCAGCAGCTTGGTAGCCGAGAACAATGAGCAGTTCTTC
CASSLVAENNEQFF
>.|TRBJ2-5|.|TRBV2
TGTGCCAGCAGTGGTAGTAGCGTTCTGTACTTC
CASSGSSVLYF
>.|TRBJ2-2|TRBD1|TRBV5-1
TGCGCCAGCAGCTTGGTAGGACAGGGTAACACCGGGGAGCTGTTTTTT
CASSLVGQGNTGELFF
>.|TRBJ1-6|.|TRBV29-1
TGCAGCGTTGATTCCCGGGGGTATAATTCACCCCTCCACTTT
CSVDSRGYNSPLHF
>.|TRBJ2-3|TRBD2|TRBV6-2/TRBV6-3
TGTGCCAGCAGCACATCAACCGGGCGAGGACTAGCGGGAGAGAGCACAGATACGCAGTATTTT
CASSTSTGRGLAGESTDTQYF
>.|TRBJ2-1|.|TRBV10-2
TGCGCCAGCAGTCTAAGCTCCTACAATGAGCAGTTCTTC
CASSLSSYNEQFF
>few|TRBJ2-2|.|TRBV3-1/TRBV3-2
TGTGCCAGCAGCCATGAGTGGGACACGCTCTTCCTGAACACCGGGGAGCTGTTTTTT
CASSHEWDTLFLNTGELFF
>once|TRBJ1-2|.|TRBV5-8
TGTGCCAGCAGCCCCCTAGGCGGCTACACCTTC
CASSPLGGYTF
>.|TRBJ2-2|.|TRBV7-6
TGTGCCAGCGGCGCACACAGGGACACCGGGGAGCTGTTTTTT
CASGAHRDTGELFF
>.|TRBJ2-7|TRBD2|TRBV25-1
TGTGCCAGCAGTGAGGGACTAGCGGGCACCTACGAGCAGTACTTC
CASSEGLAGTYEQYF
>.|TRBJ1-2|TRBD1|TRBV18
TGTGCCAGCTCACCACGGCGGGACAGGGTTAACTATGGCTACACCTTC
CASSPRRDRVNYGYTF
>.|TRBJ1-6|.|TRBV23-1
TGCGCCAGCAGTCCTATTACAGGGAAGAATTCACCCCTCCACTTT
CASSPITGKNSPLHF
>.|TRBJ2-3|TRBD2|TRBV7-8
TGTGCCAGCAGCTTAAGCGGGGGCCCTGCAGATACGCAGTATTTT
CASSLSGGPADTQYF
>once|TRBJ1-5|TRBD1|TRBV3-1/TRBV3-2
TGTGCCAGCAGCCAGGGACAGGGCAATCAGCCCCAGCATTTT
CASSQGQGNQPQHF
>.|TRBJ2-7|.|TRBV11-2
TGTGCCAGCAGCCTGAACAGGGCTCCTTCCTACGAGCAGTACTTC
CASSLNRAPSYEQYF
>.|TRBJ1-5|TRBD1|TRBV6-5
TGTGCCAGCAGTTACGACAGGGGTTCAATTCAGCCCCAGCATTTT
CASSYDRGSIQPQHF
>.|TRBJ1-5|TRBD1|TRBV11-2
TGTGCCAGCAGCTCGGGACAGGGCTATCAGCCCCAGCATTTT
CASSSGQGYQPQHF
>.|TRBJ1-1|.|TRBV30
TGTGCCTGGACTCTGTCTAATCTACCTAACACTGAAGCTTTCTTT
CAWTLSNLPNTEAFF
>.|TRBJ2-1|.|TRBV19
TGTGCCAGTAGTATAGGACAAAACAATGAGCAGTTCTTC
CASSIGQNNEQFF
>.|TRBJ1-2|TRBD1|TRBV19
TGTGCCAGTAGTGCTACGGCCGGGACAGGGAGAAACTATGGCTACACCTTC
CASSATAGTGRNYGYTF